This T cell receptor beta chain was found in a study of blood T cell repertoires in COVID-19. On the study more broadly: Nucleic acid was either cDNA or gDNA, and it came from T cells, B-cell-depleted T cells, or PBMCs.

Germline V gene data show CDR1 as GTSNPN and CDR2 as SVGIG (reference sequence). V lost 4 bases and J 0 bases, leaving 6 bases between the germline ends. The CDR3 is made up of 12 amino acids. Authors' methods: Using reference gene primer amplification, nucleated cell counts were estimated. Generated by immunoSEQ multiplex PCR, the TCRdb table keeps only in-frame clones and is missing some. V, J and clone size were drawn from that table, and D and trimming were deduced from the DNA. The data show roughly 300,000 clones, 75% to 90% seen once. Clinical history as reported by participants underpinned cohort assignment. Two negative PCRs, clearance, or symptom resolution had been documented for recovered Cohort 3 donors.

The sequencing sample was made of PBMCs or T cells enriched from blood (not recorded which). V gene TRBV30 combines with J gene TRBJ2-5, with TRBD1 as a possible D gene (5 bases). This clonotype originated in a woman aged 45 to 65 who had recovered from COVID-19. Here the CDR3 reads CAWTGNQETQYF. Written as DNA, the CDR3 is TGTGCCTGGACAGGGAACCAAGAGACCCAGTACTTC.